These T cell receptor beta chains were read from a single sample in a study of PD-1 blockade in classical Hodgkin lymphoma. The repertoire was sequenced with immunoSEQ multiplex PCR; TCRdb's copy has only in-frame clones and lacks some. The sample carries 43,000 or so clones, 78% recorded once. Sequencing used peripheral blood mononuclear cells (PBMCs), obtained before the fourth cycle of nivolumab. The receptors shown here come from a human donor with classical Hodgkin lymphoma. Each CDR3 is given with its conserved first and last residue. A D gene is named only where the DNA matches it firmly. Clone size, where shown, is once, few, many, or a class for clones that have expanded.

size: -; J: TRBJ2-2; length: 15; D: -; V: TRBV2; CDR3: CASSSGPGTGGELFF; DNA: TGTGCCAGCAGTTCGGGGCCAGGGACGGGCGGGGAGCTGTTTTTT
size: -; J: TRBJ2-1; length: 15; D: TRBD2; V: TRBV11-3; CDR3: CASSPRAGGQNEQFF; DNA: TGTGCCAGCAGCCCCAGGGCGGGGGGGCAGAATGAGCAGTTCTTC
size: -; J: TRBJ1-1; length: 13; D: -; V: TRBV19; CDR3: CASSIRVRLEAFF; DNA: TGTGCCAGTAGTATCCGGGTTAGGCTTGAAGCTTTCTTT
size: -; J: TRBJ1-2; length: 12; D: -; V: TRBV27; CDR3: CASSREGRGYTF; DNA: TGTGCCAGCAGCCGAGAAGGTAGGGGCTACACCTTC
size: -; J: TRBJ1-6; length: 15; D: -; V: TRBV5-8; CDR3: CASSLTGTVNSPLHF; DNA: TGTGCCAGCAGCTTAACCGGGACGGTGAATTCACCCCTCCACTTT
size: -; J: TRBJ1-5; length: 12; D: -; V: TRBV5-5; CDR3: CASSSWGQPQHF; DNA: TGTGCCAGCAGCTCATGGGGGCAGCCCCAGCATTTT
size: few; J: TRBJ1-1; length: 11; D: -; V: TRBV19; CDR3: CASSIKVEAFF; DNA: TGTGCCAGTAGTATCAAGGTTGAAGCTTTCTTT
size: once; J: TRBJ2-3; length: 16; D: TRBD2; V: TRBV9; CDR3: CASSTLAGARTDTQYF; DNA: TGTGCCAGCAGCACACTAGCGGGGGCCCGCACAGATACGCAGTATTTT
size: -; J: TRBJ1-2; length: 14; D: -; V: TRBV27; CDR3: CASSLFGGGYGYTF; DNA: TGTGCCAGCAGTTTATTTGGTGGTGGCTATGGCTACACCTTC
size: -; J: TRBJ1-4; length: 15; D: TRBD1; V: TRBV4-3; CDR3: CASSQGGGVDEKLFF; DNA: TGCGCCAGCAGTCAGGGGGGGGGTGTTGACGAAAAACTGTTTTTT
size: -; J: TRBJ1-2; length: 12; D: -; V: TRBV28; CDR3: CASSLGGYGYTF; DNA: TGTGCCAGCAGTTTAGGGGGATATGGCTACACCTTC
size: -; J: TRBJ2-3; length: 18; D: TRBD2; V: TRBV19; CDR3: CASRNNPGTSGGADTQYF; DNA: TGTGCCAGTAGAAACAACCCCGGGACTAGCGGGGGTGCAGATACGCAGTATTTT
size: -; J: TRBJ2-1; length: 16; D: TRBD2; V: TRBV7-6; CDR3: CASSLEPSGAYNEQFF; DNA: TGTGCCAGCAGCTTAGAACCTAGCGGAGCCTACAATGAGCAGTTCTTC
size: -; J: TRBJ2-7; length: 14; D: -; V: TRBV9; CDR3: CASNPGQGIYEQYF; DNA: TGTGCCAGCAATCCCGGGCAGGGTATTTACGAGCAGTACTTC
size: -; J: TRBJ2-7; length: 12; D: -; V: TRBV6-1; CDR3: CASSNSRGEQYF; DNA: TGTGCCAGCAGTAATTCCCGAGGTGAGCAGTACTTC
size: -; J: TRBJ1-1; length: 14; D: -; V: TRBV6-5; CDR3: CASSELRGHTEAFF; DNA: TGTGCCAGCAGCGAATTACGTGGCCACACTGAAGCTTTCTTT
size: -; J: TRBJ2-5; length: 16; D: TRBD1; V: TRBV9; CDR3: CASSVEGGFDQETQYF; DNA: TGTGCCAGCAGCGTAGAAGGGGGCTTTGACCAAGAGACCCAGTACTTC
size: -; J: TRBJ1-4; length: 18; D: TRBD1; V: TRBV14; CDR3: CASSQDVWTGGNNEKLFF; DNA: TGTGCCAGCAGCCAAGATGTCTGGACAGGGGGCAATAATGAAAAACTGTTTTTT
size: -; J: TRBJ1-2; length: 13; D: TRBD1; V: TRBV6-5; CDR3: CASSYLQGNGYTF; DNA: TGTGCCAGCAGTTACTTACAGGGGAATGGCTACACCTTC
size: -; J: TRBJ2-2; length: 15; D: -; V: TRBV9; CDR3: CASSVGQGNTGELFF; DNA: TGTGCCAGCAGCGTAGGGCAGGGTAACACCGGGGAGCTGTTTTTT
size: -; J: TRBJ2-3; length: 16; D: TRBD2; V: TRBV11-2; CDR3: CASRPPGLAITDTQYF; DNA: TGTGCCAGCAGGCCTCCGGGACTAGCGATCACAGATACGCAGTATTTT
size: few; J: TRBJ1-1; length: 13; D: TRBD1; V: TRBV7-9; CDR3: CASSTTGESEAFF; DNA: TGTGCCAGCAGCACCACAGGGGAGTCTGAAGCTTTCTTT
size: -; J: TRBJ2-1; length: 14; D: -; V: TRBV5-8; CDR3: CASRRQVSYNEQFF; DNA: TGTGCCAGCAGGCGACAGGTCTCCTACAATGAGCAGTTCTTC
size: -; J: TRBJ1-5; length: 15; D: -; V: TRBV7-2; CDR3: CASSLAGGQTRPQHF; DNA: TGTGCCAGCAGCTTAGCAGGGGGACAAACACGACCCCAGCATTTT
size: -; J: TRBJ2-5; length: 13; D: -; V: TRBV7-8; CDR3: CASSSMPEETQYF; DNA: TGTGCCAGCAGCTCCATGCCCGAGGAGACCCAGTACTTC
size: -; J: TRBJ1-6; length: 16; D: -; V: TRBV7-8; CDR3: CASSKQGSTYNSPLHF; DNA: TGTGCCAGCAGCAAACAGGGAAGCACCTATAATTCACCCCTCCACTTT
size: -; J: TRBJ1-1; length: 11; D: -; V: TRBV6-1; CDR3: CASTAWTEAFF; DNA: TGTGCCAGCACCGCATGGACTGAAGCTTTCTTT
size: -; J: TRBJ1-1; length: 15; D: -; V: TRBV2; CDR3: CASSEYQGPGIVAFF; DNA: TGTGCCAGCAGTGAATACCAGGGCCCGGGTATTGTAGCTTTCTTT
size: -; J: TRBJ2-6; length: 17; D: -; V: TRBV7-9; CDR3: CASSPLRGSSGANVLTF; DNA: TGTGCCAGCAGCCCCCTAAGGGGGAGCTCTGGGGCCAACGTCCTGACTTTC
size: few; J: TRBJ1-3; length: 15; D: -; V: TRBV5-6; CDR3: CASSPTWTNQDTIYF; DNA: TGTGCCAGCAGCCCCACTTGGACAAATCAGGACACCATATATTTT
size: -; J: TRBJ2-1; length: 15; D: -; V: TRBV7-2; CDR3: CASSPTRTISNEQFF; DNA: TGTGCCAGCAGCCCCACTCGGACTATTAGCAATGAGCAGTTCTTC
size: once; J: TRBJ2-5; length: 14; D: -; V: TRBV18; CDR3: CASSPPNSQETQYF; DNA: TGTGCCAGCTCACCACCCAACTCCCAAGAGACCCAGTACTTC
size: -; J: TRBJ1-3; length: 14; D: TRBD1; V: TRBV5-1; CDR3: CASSFGTDGNTIYF; DNA: TGCGCCAGCAGCTTCGGGACAGATGGAAACACCATATATTTT
size: once; J: TRBJ1-5; length: 15; D: -; V: TRBV6-1; CDR3: CASSEWGAGVQPQHF; DNA: TGTGCCAGCAGTGAATGGGGGGCAGGAGTCCAGCCCCAGCATTTT
size: once; J: TRBJ2-7; length: 15; D: TRBD2; V: TRBV28; CDR3: CASSPLGGGPYEQYF; DNA: TGTGCCAGCAGCCCCCTCGGGGGGGGGCCCTACGAGCAGTACTTC
size: few; J: TRBJ2-7; length: 14; D: -; V: TRBV18; CDR3: CASSPAGTRYEQYF; DNA: TGTGCCAGCTCACCAGCAGGGACCCGCTACGAGCAGTACTTC
size: -; J: TRBJ2-5; length: 14; D: -; V: TRBV19; CDR3: CASSEGGAEETQYF; DNA: TGTGCCAGTAGTGAGGGCGGGGCCGAAGAGACCCAGTACTTC
size: -; J: TRBJ2-1; length: 14; D: -; V: TRBV7-3; CDR3: CASRSTEVYAEQFF; DNA: TGTGCCAGCAGGTCGACAGAGGTCTATGCTGAGCAGTTCTTC
size: -; J: TRBJ1-3; length: 14; D: -; V: TRBV19; CDR3: CARFKRSSGNTIYF; DNA: TGTGCCAGATTCAAACGGAGCTCTGGAAACACCATATATTTT
size: -; J: TRBJ2-3; length: 14; D: TRBD1; V: TRBV7-8; CDR3: CASSSYTGADTQYF; DNA: TGTGCCAGCAGCTCTTATACAGGGGCAGATACGCAGTATTTT
size: -; J: TRBJ2-5; length: 15; D: TRBD1; V: TRBV5-1; CDR3: CASSYGTGVGETQYF; DNA: TGCGCCAGCAGCTACGGGACAGGGGTCGGAGAGACCCAGTACTTC
size: -; J: TRBJ2-3; length: 13; D: TRBD2; V: TRBV5-1; CDR3: CASSAGGTDTQYF; DNA: TGCGCCAGCAGTGCGGGAGGCACAGATACGCAGTATTTT